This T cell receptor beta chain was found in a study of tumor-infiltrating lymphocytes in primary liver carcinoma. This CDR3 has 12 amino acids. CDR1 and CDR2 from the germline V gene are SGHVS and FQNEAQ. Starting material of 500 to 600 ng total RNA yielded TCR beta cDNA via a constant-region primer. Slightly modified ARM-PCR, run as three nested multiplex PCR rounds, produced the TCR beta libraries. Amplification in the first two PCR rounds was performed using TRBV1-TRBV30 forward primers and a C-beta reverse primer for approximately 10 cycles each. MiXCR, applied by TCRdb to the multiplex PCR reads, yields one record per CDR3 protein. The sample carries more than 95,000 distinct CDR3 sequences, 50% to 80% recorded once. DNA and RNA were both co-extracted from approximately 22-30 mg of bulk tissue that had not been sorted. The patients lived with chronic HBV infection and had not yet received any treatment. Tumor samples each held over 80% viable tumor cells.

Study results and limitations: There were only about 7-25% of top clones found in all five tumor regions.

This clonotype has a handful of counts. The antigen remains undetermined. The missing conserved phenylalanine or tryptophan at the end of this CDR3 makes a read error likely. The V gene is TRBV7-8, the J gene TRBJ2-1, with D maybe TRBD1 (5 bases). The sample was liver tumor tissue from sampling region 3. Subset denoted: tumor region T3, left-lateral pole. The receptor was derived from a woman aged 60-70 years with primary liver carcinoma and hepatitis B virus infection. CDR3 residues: CAGSPLGLEQFI. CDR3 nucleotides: TGTGCCGGCAGCCCTTTGGGGCTTGAGCAGTTCATC.